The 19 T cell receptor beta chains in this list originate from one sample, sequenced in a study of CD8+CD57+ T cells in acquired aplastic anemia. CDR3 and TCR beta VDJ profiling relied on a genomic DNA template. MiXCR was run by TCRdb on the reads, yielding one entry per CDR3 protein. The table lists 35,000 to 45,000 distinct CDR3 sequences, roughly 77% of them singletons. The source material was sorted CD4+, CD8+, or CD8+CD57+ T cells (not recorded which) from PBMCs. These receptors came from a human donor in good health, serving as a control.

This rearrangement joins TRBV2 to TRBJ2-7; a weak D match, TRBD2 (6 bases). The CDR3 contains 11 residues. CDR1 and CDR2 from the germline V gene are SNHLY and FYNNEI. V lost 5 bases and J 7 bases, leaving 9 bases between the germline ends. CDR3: CASSRAGEQYF. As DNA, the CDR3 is TGTGCCAGCAGTCGTGCGGGGGAGCAGTACTTC.

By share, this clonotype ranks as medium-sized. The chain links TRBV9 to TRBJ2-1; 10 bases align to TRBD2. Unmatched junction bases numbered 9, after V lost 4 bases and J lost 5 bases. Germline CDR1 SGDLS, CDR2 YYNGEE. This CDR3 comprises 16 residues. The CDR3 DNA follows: TGTGCCAGCAGCAAAAGCGGGGGGGCCCACCACAATGAGCAGTTCTTC. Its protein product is CASSKSGGAHHNEQFF.

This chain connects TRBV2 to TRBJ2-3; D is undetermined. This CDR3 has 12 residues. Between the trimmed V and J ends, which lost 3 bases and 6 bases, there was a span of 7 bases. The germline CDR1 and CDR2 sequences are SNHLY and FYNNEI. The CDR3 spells CASSESGDTQYF. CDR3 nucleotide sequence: TGTGCCAGCAGTGAGTCTGGGGATACGCAGTATTTT.

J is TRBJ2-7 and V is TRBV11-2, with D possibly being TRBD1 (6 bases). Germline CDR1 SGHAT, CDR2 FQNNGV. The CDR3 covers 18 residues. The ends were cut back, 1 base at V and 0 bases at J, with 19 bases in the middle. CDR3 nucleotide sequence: TGTGCCAGCAGCTTAGGGGGGCAGGGACGGCTCTCCTCCTACGAGCAGTACTTC. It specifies CASSLGGQGRLSSYEQYF.

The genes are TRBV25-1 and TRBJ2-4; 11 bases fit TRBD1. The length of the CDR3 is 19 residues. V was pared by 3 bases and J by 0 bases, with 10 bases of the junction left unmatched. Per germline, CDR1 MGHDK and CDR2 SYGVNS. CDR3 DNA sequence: TGTGCCAGCAGTGATCGGACAGGGGGCGATGGCCTAGCCAAAAACATTCAGTACTTC. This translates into CASSDRTGGDGLAKNIQYF.

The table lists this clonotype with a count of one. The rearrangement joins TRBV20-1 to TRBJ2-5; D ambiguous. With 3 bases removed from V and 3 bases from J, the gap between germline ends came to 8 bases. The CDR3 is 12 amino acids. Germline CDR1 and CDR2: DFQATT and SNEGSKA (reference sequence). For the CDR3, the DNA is TGCAGTGCTAGTACCCAGAAAGAGACCCAGTACTTC. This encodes CSASTQKETQYF.

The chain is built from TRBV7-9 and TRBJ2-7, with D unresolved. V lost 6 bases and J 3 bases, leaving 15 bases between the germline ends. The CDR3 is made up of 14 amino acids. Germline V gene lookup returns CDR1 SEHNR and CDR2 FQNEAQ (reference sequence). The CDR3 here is CASSTNPKSYEQYF. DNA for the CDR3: TGTGCCAGCAGTACTAACCCTAAAAGCTACGAGCAGTACTTC.

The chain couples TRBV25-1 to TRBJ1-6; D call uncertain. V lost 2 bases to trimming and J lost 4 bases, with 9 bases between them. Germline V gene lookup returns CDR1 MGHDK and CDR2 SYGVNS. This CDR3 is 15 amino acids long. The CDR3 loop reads CASSEGGAYNSPLHF. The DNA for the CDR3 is TGTGCCAGCAGTGAAGGAGGAGCTTATAATTCACCCCTCCACTTT.

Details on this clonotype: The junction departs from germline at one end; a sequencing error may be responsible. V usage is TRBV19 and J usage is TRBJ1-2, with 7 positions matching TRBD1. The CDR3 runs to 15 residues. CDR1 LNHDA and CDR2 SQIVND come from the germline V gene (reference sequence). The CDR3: CASSVSGTDFYDYTF. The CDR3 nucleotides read TGTGCCAGTAGTGTCTCCGGGACAGACTTCTATGACTACACCTTC. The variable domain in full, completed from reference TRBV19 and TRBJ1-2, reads DGGITQSPKYLFRKEGQNVTLSCEQNLNHDAMYWYRQDPGQGLRLIYYSQIVNDFQKGDIAEGYSVSREKKESFPLTVTSAQKNPTAFYLCASSVSGTDFYDYTFGSGTRLTVV.

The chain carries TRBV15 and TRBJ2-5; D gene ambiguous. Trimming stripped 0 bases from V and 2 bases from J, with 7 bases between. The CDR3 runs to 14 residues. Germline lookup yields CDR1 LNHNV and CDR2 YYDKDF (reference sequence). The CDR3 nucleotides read TGTGCCACCAGCAGAGATCTGGGGCAAGAGACCCAGTACTTC. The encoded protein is CATSRDLGQETQYF.

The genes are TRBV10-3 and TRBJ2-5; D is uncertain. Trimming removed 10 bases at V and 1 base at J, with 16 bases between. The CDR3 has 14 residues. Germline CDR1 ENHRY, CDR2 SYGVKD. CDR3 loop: CASSRIPSQETQYF. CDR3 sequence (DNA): TGTGCCAGCTCCCGGATTCCATCCCAAGAGACCCAGTACTTC.

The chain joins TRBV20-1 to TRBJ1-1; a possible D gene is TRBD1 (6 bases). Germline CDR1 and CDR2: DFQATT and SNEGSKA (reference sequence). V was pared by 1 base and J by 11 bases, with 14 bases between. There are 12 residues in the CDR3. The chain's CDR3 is CSARARTEDAFF. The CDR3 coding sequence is TGCAGTGCTAGAGCTCGGACAGAGGACGCTTTCTTT.

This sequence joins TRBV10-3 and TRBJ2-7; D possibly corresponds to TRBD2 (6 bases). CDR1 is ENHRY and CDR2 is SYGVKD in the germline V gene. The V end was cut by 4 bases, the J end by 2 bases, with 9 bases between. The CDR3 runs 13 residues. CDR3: CAISGEDPYEQYF. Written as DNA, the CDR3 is TGTGCCATCAGTGGGGAGGACCCCTACGAGCAGTACTTC.

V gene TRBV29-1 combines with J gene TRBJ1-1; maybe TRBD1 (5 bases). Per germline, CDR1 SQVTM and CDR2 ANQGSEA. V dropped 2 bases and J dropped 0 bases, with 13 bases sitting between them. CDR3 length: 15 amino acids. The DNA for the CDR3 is TGCAGCGTTGAACCTGGGGACCGGCTGAACACTGAAGCTTTCTTT. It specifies CSVEPGDRLNTEAFF.

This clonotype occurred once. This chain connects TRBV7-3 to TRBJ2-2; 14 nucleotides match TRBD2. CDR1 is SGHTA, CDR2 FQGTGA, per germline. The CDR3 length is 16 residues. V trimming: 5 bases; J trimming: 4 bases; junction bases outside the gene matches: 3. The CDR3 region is CASSQTSGRGTGELFF. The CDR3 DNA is TGTGCCAGCAGCCAGACTAGCGGGAGGGGCACCGGGGAGCTGTTTTTT. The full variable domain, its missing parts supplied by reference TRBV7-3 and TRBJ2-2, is GAGVSQTPSNKVTEKGKYVELRCDPISGHTALYWYRQSLGQGPEFLIYFQGTGAADDSGLPNDRFFAVRPEGSVSTLKIQRTERGDSAVYLCASSQTSGRGTGELFFGEGSRLTVL.

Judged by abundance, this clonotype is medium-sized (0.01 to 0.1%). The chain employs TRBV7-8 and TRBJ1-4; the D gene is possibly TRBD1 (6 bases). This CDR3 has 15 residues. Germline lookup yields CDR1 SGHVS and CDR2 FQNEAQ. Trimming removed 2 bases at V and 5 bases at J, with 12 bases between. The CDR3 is CASSLSTGQNEKLFF. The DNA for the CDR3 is TGTGCCAGCAGCTTAAGTACAGGGCAGAATGAAAAACTGTTTTTT. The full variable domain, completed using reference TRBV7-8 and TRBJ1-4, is GAGVSQSPRYKVAKRGQDVALRCDPISGHVSLFWYQQALGQGPEFLTYFQNEAQLDKSGLPSDRFFAERPEGSVSTLKIQRTQQEDSAVYLCASSLSTGQNEKLFFGSGTQLSVL.

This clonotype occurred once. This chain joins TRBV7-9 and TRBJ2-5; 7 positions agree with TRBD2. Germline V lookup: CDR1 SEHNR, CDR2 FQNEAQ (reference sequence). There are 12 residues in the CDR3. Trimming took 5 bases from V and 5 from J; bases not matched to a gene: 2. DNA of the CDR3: TGTGCCAGCAGCAGGGGAGGGGAGACCCAGTACTTC. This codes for CASSRGGETQYF.

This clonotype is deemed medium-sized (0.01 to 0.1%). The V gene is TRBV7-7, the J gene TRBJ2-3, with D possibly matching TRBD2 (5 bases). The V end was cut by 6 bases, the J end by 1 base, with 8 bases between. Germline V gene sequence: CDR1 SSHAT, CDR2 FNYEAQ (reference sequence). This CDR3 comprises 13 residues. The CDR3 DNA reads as TGTGCCAGCAGTACCGGGGGCACAGATACGCAGTATTTT. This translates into CASSTGGTDTQYF.

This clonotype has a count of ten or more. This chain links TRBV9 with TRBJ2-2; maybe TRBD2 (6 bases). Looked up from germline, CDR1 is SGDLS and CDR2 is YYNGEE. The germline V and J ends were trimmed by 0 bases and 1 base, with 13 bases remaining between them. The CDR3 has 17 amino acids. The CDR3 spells CASSVGPGAVNTGELFF. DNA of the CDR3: TGTGCCAGCAGCGTAGGGCCGGGAGCGGTGAACACCGGGGAGCTGTTTTTT. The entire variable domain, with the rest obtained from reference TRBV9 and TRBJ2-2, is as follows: DSGVTQTPKHLITATGQRVTLRCSPRSGDLSVYWYQQSLDQGLQFLIQYYNGEERAKGNILERFSAQQFPDLHSELNLSSLELGDSALYFCASSVGPGAVNTGELFFGEGSRLTVL.